These 25 T cell receptor beta chains were sequenced from one sample in a study of Tregs in tolerant kidney transplant recipients. Recipients received nonmyeloablative bone marrow transplants from related graft donors, with transient mixed chimerism. Measured with immunoSEQ multiplex PCR; TCRdb has only the in-frame clones, and not every one. The sample consists of 20,000 to 25,000 clones, around 85% of them appearing once. The material was CD8+ T cells from blood (PBMCs), obtained 6 months after the transplant. These receptors all stem from a human patient who received a combined kidney and bone marrow transplant. Some T cells could come from the graft donor.

This clone was picked up a small number of times. This chain joins TRBV9 and TRBJ2-1; D unresolved. The germline gives CDR1 SGDLS, CDR2 YYNGEE. With 0 bases removed from V and 7 bases from J, the gap between germline ends came to 14 bases. The CDR3 is 15 amino acids. CDR3 region: CASSVGQPRGNEQFF. The CDR3 region has the DNA TGTGCCAGCAGCGTAGGGCAACCCCGAGGAAATGAGCAGTTCTTC.

V gene TRBV27 combines with J gene TRBJ1-2; D unresolved. The length of the CDR3 is 16 residues. Trimming stripped 10 bases from V and 1 base from J, with 22 bases between. Per the germline V gene, CDR1 is MNHEY and CDR2 is SMNVEV (reference sequence). The CDR3 DNA is TGTGCCACCCATCGGTGGAGGGCAAATTATAACTATGGCTACACCTTC. It yields the protein CATHRWRANYNYGYTF.

The V gene is TRBV19, the J gene TRBJ1-1; maybe TRBD1 (6 bases). Deletions cut 3 bases from V and 1 base from J, with 6 bases between. Germline CDR1 reads LNHDA; CDR2 reads SQIVND (reference sequence). The CDR3 runs 13 residues. CDR3: CASSMGQNTEAFF. DNA for the CDR3: TGTGCCAGTAGTATGGGACAGAACACTGAAGCTTTCTTT.

Only one count was recorded for this clone. The CDR3 sequence is CASGLANLQGRFHSGYTF. CDR3 in DNA: TGTGCTAGTGGTTTGGCGAACCTACAGGGCCGGTTTCATAGTGGCTACACCTTC. V gene TRBV12-5 combines with J gene TRBJ1-2, with D possibly TRBD1 on 6 matching bases. The germline gives CDR1 LGHNT, CDR2 FRNRAP. The length of the CDR3 is 18 residues. The V gene lost 1 base and the J gene lost 7 bases, with 25 bases spanning the gap. Complete variable domain (other parts from reference TRBV12-5 and TRBJ1-2): DARVTQTPRHKVTEMGQEVTMRCQPILGHNTVFWYRQTMMQGLELLAYFRNRAPLDDSGMPKDRFSAEMPDATLATLKIQPSEPRDSAVYFCASGLANLQGRFHSGYTFGSGTRLTVV.

V gene TRBV19 combines with J gene TRBJ2-5, with a weak D call TRBD2 (5 bases). The assigned J gene may be wrong: the sequence end matches TRBJ2-7 better. Germline V gives CDR1 LNHDA, CDR2 SQIVND (reference sequence). The CDR3 spans 13 residues. The CDR3 bases are TGTGCCAGTAGTGGGGTGGGAGCCTACGAGCAGTACTTC. Translating it yields CASSGVGAYEQYF.

This chain uses TRBV4-2 with TRBJ1-6; 10 positions agree with TRBD1. This CDR3 is 17 amino acids long. Looked up from germline, CDR1 is LGHNA and CDR2 is YNFKEQ. V was clipped by 7 bases and J by 9 bases; unmatched bases: 15. The CDR3 DNA reads as TGTGCCAGCACCTTCACATTCTCCGGGACAGGGGTTTCACCCCTCCACTTT. Protein product: CASTFTFSGTGVSPLHF.

J is TRBJ1-2 and V is TRBV14; D remains ambiguous. The ends were cut back, 0 bases at V and 8 bases at J, with 19 bases in the middle. Germline lookup yields CDR1 SGHDN and CDR2 FVKESK. The CDR3 covers 16 residues. CDR3 sequence: CASSQDLAGGPVGYTF. For the CDR3, the DNA is TGTGCCAGCAGCCAAGATCTAGCGGGTGGGCCAGTAGGCTACACCTTC.

This clone has a handful of counts. The rearrangement uses TRBV7-9 and TRBJ2-2, with D perhaps matching TRBD1 (6 bases). Trimming left V 1 base short and J 4 bases short, with 10 bases between. Germline CDR1 is SEHNR and CDR2 is FQNEAQ (reference sequence). The CDR3 is 15 amino acids. CDR3 sequence: CASSLVGHATGELFF. The CDR3 DNA is TGTGCCAGCAGCTTAGTGGGACACGCCACCGGGGAGCTGTTTTTT.

The chain carries TRBV10-2 and TRBJ2-3; perhaps TRBD2 as D (5 bases). Trimming left V 0 bases short and J 6 bases short, with 13 bases between. The germline CDR1 and CDR2 sequences are WSHSY and SAAADI. The CDR3 consists of 15 residues. The CDR3 nucleotides read TGCGCCAGCAGTGAGTCGTCTAGCCCCCGGGATACGCAGTATTTT. Its protein is CASSESSSPRDTQYF.

This sequence joins TRBV9 and TRBJ2-2; D is ambiguous. Trimming stripped 3 bases from V and 7 bases from J, with 10 bases between. The CDR3 sequence is 13 residues long. Germline V CDR1 and CDR2: SGDLS, YYNGEE. The CDR3 DNA follows: TGTGCCAGCAGCGAGCCCCCGAGCGGGGAGCTGTTTTTT. It encodes CASSEPPSGELFF.

The gene calls are TRBV4-1 and TRBJ2-7; TRBD1 matches at 8 bases. J lost 4 bases, V lost 4 bases, and 9 bases had no gene match. In germline, CDR1 is MGHRA, CDR2 YSYEKL. CDR3 length: 15 amino acids. The CDR3 DNA follows: TGCGCCAGCAGCCTAGAGAAGGACAGGGCGTACGAGCAGTACTTC. Protein sequence: CASSLEKDRAYEQYF.

This chain links TRBV7-8 with TRBJ1-5; tentative D call: TRBD1 (5 bases). CDR1 is SGHVS and CDR2 is FQNEAQ in the germline V gene. Between the trimmed V and J ends, which lost 5 bases and 7 bases, there was a span of 15 bases. The CDR3 is 14 residues long. The CDR3 nucleotides read TGTGCCAGCAGCCACGGGCAGGGAGGGCAGCCCCAGCATTTT. Protein sequence: CASSHGQGGQPQHF.

With regard to this clone: At one boundary the junction diverges from the germline segment, which might be a read error. Other DNA variants within this sample encode the same CDR3. The CDR3, as DNA: TGCGCCAGCAGCTTTACGGACAGCCCGGTGTACAATGAGCAGTTCTTC. Translating it yields CASSFTDSPVYNEQFF. The chain carries TRBV7-6 and TRBJ2-1, with a possible D match to TRBD1 (6 bases). The germline V gene encodes CDR1 SGHVS and CDR2 FNYEAQ. The CDR3 is 16 residues long.

The chain employs TRBV4-3 and TRBJ1-2, with a weak D call TRBD1 (5 bases). CDR3 length: 16 amino acids. V was pared by 0 bases and J by 7 bases, with 18 bases between. The germline CDR1 and CDR2 sequences are LGHNA and YSLEER. The CDR3, as DNA: TGCGCCAGCAGCCAAGATCGAGTGGGGGGAAGAACTGGCTACACCTTC. Its translation: CASSQDRVGGRTGYTF.

This clone was recorded once. This chain connects TRBV11-1 to TRBJ2-7; 9 bases line up with TRBD1. CDR1 and CDR2 (germline): SGHAT, FQDESV (reference sequence). This CDR3 is built from 14 residues. The V gene end was trimmed by 5 bases and the J gene end by 6 bases; junction bases not matched to a gene: 8. The CDR3 DNA reads TGTGCCAGCAGCCTGTGGACAGGGGAGGGCGAGCAGTACTTC. Protein sequence: CASSLWTGEGEQYF.

The V gene is TRBV7-6, the J gene TRBJ1-2; D is ambiguous. CDR1 SGHVS and CDR2 FNYEAQ come from the germline V gene. Trimming cost V 3 bases and J 4 bases, with 21 bases left between them. This CDR3 contains 17 residues. CDR3 nucleotides: TGTGCCAGCAGCTTGAGTATTGAATCTCGAAAGATCTATGGCTACACCTTC. Translation: CASSLSIESRKIYGYTF.

V is TRBV19 and J is TRBJ1-1, with 8 nucleotides matching TRBD1. Trimming cost V 3 bases and J 2 bases; bases outside gene matches: 2. Germline lookup yields CDR1 LNHDA and CDR2 SQIVND (reference sequence). CDR3 length: 14 residues. CDR3 sequence (DNA): TGTGCCAGTAGTATCGGGACAGGCAACACTGAAGCTTTCTTT. Encoded protein: CASSIGTGNTEAFF.

The chain couples TRBV30 to TRBJ2-3, with D possibly matching TRBD2 (6 bases). This CDR3 is 16 amino acids long. CDR1 and CDR2 (germline): GTSNPN, SVGIG (reference sequence). V lost 2 bases and J 4 bases, leaving 19 bases between the germline ends. In DNA, the CDR3 is TGTGCCTGGAGTTCTGAGGAGGCGGGGTGGGCAGATACGCAGTATTTT. This encodes CAWSSEEAGWADTQYF.

The chain carries TRBV27 and TRBJ2-7; tentatively, D is TRBD1 (6 bases). Looked up from germline, CDR1 is MNHEY and CDR2 is SMNVEV (reference sequence). This CDR3 contains 13 residues. Trimming took 6 bases from V and 1 from J, leaving 10 bases between them. The CDR3 DNA follows: TGTGCCAGCAGGGACAGATTGTCCTACGAGCAGTACTTC. Its translation: CASRDRLSYEQYF.

The J gene is TRBJ2-3, the V gene TRBV9; 9 bases agree with TRBD2. J was trimmed by 6 bases and V by 0 bases; bases with no gene match: 8. The germline gives CDR1 SGDLS, CDR2 YYNGEE. CDR3 length: 16 amino acids. The CDR3 coding sequence is TGTGCCAGCAGCGTAGCCAGCGGGGGGATGGGGGATACGCAGTATTTT. This codes for CASSVASGGMGDTQYF.

The chain joins TRBV4-2 to TRBJ1-3; 7 bases match TRBD1. CDR1 LGHNA and CDR2 YNFKEQ come from the germline V gene. The J segment lost 0 bases and the V segment lost 0 bases, leaving 2 bases of the junction unmatched. The CDR3 totals 16 residues. CDR3 in DNA: TGTGCCAGCAGCCAAGATTCAGGGGGCTCTGGAAACACCATATATTTT. It codes for CASSQDSGGSGNTIYF.

The CDR3, as DNA: TGCGCCAGCAGCCAAACGGAGAGACCTGAAGCTTTCTTT. Its translation is CASSQTERPEAFF. This sequence joins TRBV4-1 and TRBJ1-1; D gene unclear. This CDR3 has 13 amino acids. CDR1 is MGHRA and CDR2 is YSYEKL in the germline V gene. Trimming took 2 bases from V and 6 from J, leaving 10 bases between them.

CDR3 in amino acids: CASSLAPSGQETQYF. Written as DNA, the CDR3 is TGTGCCAGCAGCTTAGCGCCTAGCGGCCAAGAGACCCAGTACTTC. The V call is TRBV7-9, the J call TRBJ2-5; the match to TRBD2 covers 7 bases. This CDR3 contains 15 residues. Per germline, CDR1 SEHNR and CDR2 FQNEAQ (reference sequence). Trimming at V came to 0 bases and at J to 1 base, leaving 2 bases not matched to a gene.

This clone was found a few times. The chain combines TRBV5-6 with TRBJ2-7, with D possibly being TRBD1 (6 bases). Germline V lookup: CDR1 SGHDT, CDR2 YYEEEE. Trimming shortened V by 3 bases and J by 2 bases, and 12 bases separated the two germline ends. The CDR3 covers 14 residues. In nucleotides, the CDR3 is TGTGCCAGCAGCTCCGAGACAGGCCCCTACGAGCAGTACTTC. Translating gives CASSSETGPYEQYF.

The genes are TRBV2 and TRBJ2-6, with unresolved D. Trimming took 3 bases from V and 1 from J, leaving 7 bases between them. The germline gives CDR1 SNHLY, CDR2 FYNNEI. The CDR3 is 15 amino acids. CDR3 nucleotides: TGTGCCAGCAGTGACCGGAGATCTGGGGCCAACGTCCTGACTTTC. It encodes CASSDRRSGANVLTF.